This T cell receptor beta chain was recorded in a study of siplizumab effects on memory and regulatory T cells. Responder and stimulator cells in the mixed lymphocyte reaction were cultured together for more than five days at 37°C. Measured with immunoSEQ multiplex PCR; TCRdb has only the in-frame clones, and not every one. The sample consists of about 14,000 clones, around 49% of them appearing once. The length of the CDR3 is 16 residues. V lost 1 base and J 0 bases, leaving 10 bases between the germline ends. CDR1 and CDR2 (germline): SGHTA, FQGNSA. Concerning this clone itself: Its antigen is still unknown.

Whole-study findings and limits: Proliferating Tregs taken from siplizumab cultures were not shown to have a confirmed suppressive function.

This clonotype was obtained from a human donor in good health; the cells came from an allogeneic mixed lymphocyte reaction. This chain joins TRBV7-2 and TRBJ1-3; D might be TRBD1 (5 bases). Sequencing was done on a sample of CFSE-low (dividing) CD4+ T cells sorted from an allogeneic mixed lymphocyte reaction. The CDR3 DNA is TGTGCCAGCAGCTTAGTTGTGGGACCCTCTGGAAACACCATATATTTT. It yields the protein CASSLVVGPSGNTIYF. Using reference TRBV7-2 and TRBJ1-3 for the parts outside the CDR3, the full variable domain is GAGVSQSPSNKVTEKGKDVELRCDPISGHTALYWYRQSLGQGLEFLIYFQGNSAPDKSGLPSDRFSAERTGGSVSTLTIQRTQQEDSAVYLCASSLVVGPSGNTIYFGEGSWLTVV.